A single sample gave rise to the 17 T cell receptor beta chains below, sequenced in a study of naive and memory T cell subsets (dated by TCRdb to about 2017). The library was made by UMI-ligation and nested PCR. Reads for this sample came from an Illumina MiSeq. The beta constant-region primer consisted of an equimolar mixture of two oligonucleotides that together covered TRBC1 and TRBC2. The raw public data were reprocessed by TCRdb itself: fastp quality trimming at Q25, MiXCR clonotype calling, in-frame beta chains only. CDR3 protein duplicates are merged, each entry listing the most common genes and DNA. This sample is represented by some 150,000 distinct CDR3 sequences; approximately 15% of them were singletons. The ten largest clones represent about 0.13% of the sample. Sequencing input: naive CD4+ T cells from blood. The cell subset or site label, read with the paper, signifies: naive T cells, CD45RA high CD27+. The receptors were sampled from a human donor in good health.

There are a few counts of this clonotype. This chain's CDR3 is CSMKRQGALNTEAFF. CDR3 sequence (DNA): TGCAGCATGAAGAGACAGGGGGCTCTGAACACTGAAGCTTTCTTT. The chain joins TRBV29-1 to TRBJ1-1; 10 bases line up with TRBD1. V lost 8 bases, J lost 0 bases, and 9 bases stayed unmatched. The length of the CDR3 is 15 residues. Germline V gives CDR1 SQVTM, CDR2 ANQGSEA.

This clonotype showed up just a few times. The V gene is TRBV6-2 or TRBV6-3, the J gene TRBJ2-6, with D tentatively TRBD1 or TRBD2 (5 bases each). The V end lost 2 bases, the J end lost 2 bases, and 13 bases lay between the germline ends. CDR1 is MNHEY, CDR2 SVGEGT, per germline. The CDR3 is 17 residues long. This chain's CDR3 is CASSYHTRGAGANVLTF. The CDR3 bases are TGTGCCAGCAGTTACCACACTCGAGGGGCTGGGGCCAACGTCCTGACTTTC.

To note about this clonotype: Here the CDR3 omits its conserved ending phenylalanine or tryptophan, so a read error is the likely source. The chain is built from TRBV7-2 and TRBJ2-1, with 12 bases lining up with TRBD2. CDR3 size: 15 residues. V lost 1 base, J lost 6 bases, and 1 base stayed unmatched. Germline V gene lookup returns CDR1 SGHTA and CDR2 FQGNSA. CDR3 in DNA: TGTGCCAGCAGCTTAGGGGGACTAGCGGGCAATGAGCAGTTCTTA. This encodes CASSLGGLAGNEQFL.

This clonotype was observed a few times. The gene calls are TRBV4-1 and TRBJ1-1; 9 bases match TRBD1. V shed 3 bases, J shed 11 bases, and the junction held 7 bases outside the gene matches. Germline V gene data show CDR1 as MGHRA and CDR2 as YSYEKL. CDR3 size: 13 residues. The CDR3 coding sequence is TGCGCCAGCAGCCACCCACAGGGGGCCCGCGCTTTCTTT. Residues: CASSHPQGARAFF.

On this clonotype: A read error may account for a junction end that differs from germline. DNA for the CDR3: TGTGCCGGCAGGACCGGGACGTCAATATACAATGAGCAGTTCTTC. Amino acids: CAGRTGTSIYNEQFF. The chain links TRBV12-3 or TRBV12-4 to TRBJ2-1; either TRBD1 or TRBD2 may fit D (5 bases each). The CDR3 consists of 15 residues.

This clonotype was seen a handful of times. V gene TRBV5-6 combines with J gene TRBJ2-7; either TRBD1 or TRBD2 may fit D (5 bases each). Germline values: CDR1 SGHDT, CDR2 YYEEEE. Trimming stripped 5 bases from V and 0 bases from J, with 21 bases between. There are 17 residues in the CDR3. The CDR3 DNA follows: TGTGCCAGCAGTCCGGGGACGATCCGTAGGAGCTCCTACGAGCAGTACTTC. The encoded protein is CASSPGTIRRSSYEQYF. Based on the CDR3 plus reference TRBV5-6 and TRBJ2-7, the full variable domain is DAGVTQSPTHLIKTRGQQVTLRCSPKSGHDTVSWYQQALGQGPQFIFQYYEEEERQRGNFPDRFSGHQFPNYSSELNVNALLLGDSALYLCASSPGTIRRSSYEQYFGPGTRLTVT.

The chain couples TRBV15 to TRBJ2-1; perhaps TRBD1 as D (6 bases). This CDR3 spans 14 amino acids. With 8 bases removed from V and 8 bases from J, the gap between germline ends came to 19 bases. Per germline, CDR1 LNHNV and CDR2 YYDKDF (reference sequence). CDR3 nucleotides: TGTGCCACCCGAACGGGACACCTGTCGGATGAGCAGTTCTTC. As protein: CATRTGHLSDEQFF.

This clonotype was seen more than once but under ten times. This rearrangement joins TRBV7-9 to TRBJ2-3; D remains unclear. The V end was cut by 0 bases, the J end by 4 bases, with 14 bases between. Germline values: CDR1 SEHNR, CDR2 FQNEAQ (reference sequence). The CDR3 contains 16 residues. CDR3 DNA: TGTGCCAGCAGCTTAGCCCCCGGGTTGTACGCAGATACGCAGTATTTT. It specifies CASSLAPGLYADTQYF.

The chain employs TRBV20-1 and TRBJ2-7; D gene ambiguous. V lost 4 bases to trimming and J lost 7 bases, with 14 bases between them. Germline CDR1 is DFQATT and CDR2 is SNEGSKA (reference sequence). The CDR3 is made up of 12 amino acids. The CDR3 loop is CSAIPPKGEQYF. CDR3 nucleotide sequence: TGCAGTGCTATACCTCCGAAGGGTGAGCAGTACTTC.

This clonotype was counted only a few times. The chain recombines TRBV11-3 with TRBJ2-1, with 13 bases matching TRBD2. CDR3 length: 16 amino acids. The germline CDR1 and CDR2 sequences are SGHNT and YENEEA. V lost 3 bases and J lost 8; bases outside the gene matches: 7. The CDR3 loop is CASSFSFTSGRDEQFF. CDR3 DNA sequence: TGTGCCAGCAGCTTCAGCTTTACTAGCGGGAGGGATGAGCAGTTCTTC. The full variable domain, with the rest looked up from reference TRBV11-3 and TRBJ2-1, is EAGVVQSPRYKIIEKKQPVAFWCNPISGHNTLYWYLQNLGQGPELLIRYENEEAVDDSQLPKDRFSAERLKGVDSTLKIQPAELGDSAVYLCASSFSFTSGRDEQFFGPGTRLTVL.

Ten or more counts support this clonotype. The chain employs TRBV7-8 and TRBJ2-7, with D maybe TRBD2 (6 bases). Germline CDR1 reads SGHVS; CDR2 reads FQNEAQ. The CDR3 is 16 residues long. The V gene lost 3 bases and the J gene lost 2 bases, with 17 bases spanning the gap. CDR3 DNA sequence: TGTGCCAGCAGCTTCGTGGGTTTCAGGGAGGCCTACGAGCAGTACTTC. This sequence encodes CASSFVGFREAYEQYF.

This chain connects TRBV30 to TRBJ2-3; the D is unclear. Looked up from germline, CDR1 is GTSNPN and CDR2 is SVGIG (reference sequence). This CDR3 is 11 amino acids long. Trimming removed 4 bases from V and 4 bases from J, with 6 bases in between. CDR3 region: CAWTEADTQYF. The CDR3 nucleotides read TGTGCCTGGACAGAGGCAGATACGCAGTATTTT.

This clonotype was seen more than once but under ten times. V gene TRBV15 combines with J gene TRBJ2-7, with D possibly being TRBD2 (7 bases). Germline values: CDR1 LNHNV, CDR2 YYDKDF (reference sequence). CDR3 length equals 15 residues. V gave up 0 bases and J gave up 4 bases, with 13 bases separating them. The CDR3 DNA follows: TGTGCCACCAGCAGAGAGGGGGGGGGCGGATACGAGCAGTACTTC. Its protein is CATSREGGGGYEQYF.

The rearrangement links TRBV19 to TRBJ2-7, with D unresolved. The germline CDR1 and CDR2 sequences are LNHDA and SQIVND (reference sequence). The CDR3 extends over 13 amino acids. V lost 6 bases and J lost 0, with 9 bases in between. The CDR3 DNA reads TGTGCCAGTAGCAATTGGGACTCCTACGAGCAGTACTTC. It is translated as CASSNWDSYEQYF.

The genes are TRBV5-1 and TRBJ2-3; the match to TRBD2 covers 12 bases. The CDR3 runs to 18 residues. Germline V CDR1 and CDR2: SGHRS, YFSETQ. The junction had 18 bases not matched to a gene; V was cut back by 2 bases and J by 11 bases. The CDR3 here is CASSFGGSTGTSGPQQYF. In nucleotides, the CDR3 is TGCGCCAGCAGCTTCGGAGGATCCACCGGGACTAGCGGGCCGCAGCAGTATTTT. Variable domain in full (rest from reference TRBV5-1 and TRBJ2-3): KAGVTQTPRYLIKTRGQQVTLSCSPISGHRSVSWYQQTPGQGLQFLFEYFSETQRNKGNFPGRFSGRQFSNSRSEMNVSTLELGDSALYLCASSFGGSTGTSGPQQYFGPGTRLTVL.

A few counts support this clonotype. The chain has TRBV27 and TRBJ2-1, with a tentative D call TRBD2 (6 bases). Germline CDR1 is MNHEY and CDR2 is SMNVEV (reference sequence). This CDR3 comprises 16 residues. The V gene lost 6 bases and the J gene lost 0 bases, with 15 bases spanning the gap. CDR3: CASRIRVEGSYNEQFF. The CDR3 region has the DNA TGTGCCAGCAGAATCCGGGTGGAGGGCTCCTACAATGAGCAGTTCTTC.

This clonotype was recorded a few times. This chain connects TRBV11-3 to TRBJ2-1; 9 bases are shared with TRBD2. This CDR3 is 17 amino acids long. The germline V gene encodes CDR1 SGHNT and CDR2 YENEEA. Trimming removed 5 bases from V and 9 bases from J; junction bases left unmatched: 17. In DNA form, the CDR3 reads TGTGCCAGCAGCAACACCCTGGGCGGGAGGGCCTTACGTGAGCAGTTCTTC. Protein: CASSNTLGGRALREQFF.